A single sample gave rise to the 18 T cell receptor beta chains below, sequenced in a study of monozygotic twins with inflammatory bowel disease (dated by TCRdb to between 2018 and 2021). Library prep was done by 5' RACE. The reads were generated on an Illumina HiSeq 2500. After the reads were reprocessed by TCRdb, one entry was made per CDR3 protein sequence, with no DNA. For this sample, the table gives more than 300,000 distinct CDR3 sequences. The leading ten clones occupy more than 4.5% of the sample. The material sequenced was blood. The receptor source for this set is a human donor with ulcerative colitis or Crohn's disease, or a healthy co-twin of an affected twin (not recorded which).

The gene calls are TRBV6-2 or TRBV6-3 and TRBJ2-2. Germline V gene data show CDR1 as MNHEY and CDR2 as SVGEGT. The CDR3 covers 11 residues. CDR3 residues: CATAYPGELFF.

The rearrangement links TRBV7-9 to TRBJ2-7. The CDR3 extends over 12 amino acids. Germline V lookup: CDR1 SEHNR, CDR2 FQNEAQ (reference sequence). The CDR3: CASSSVTYEQYF.

CDR3 amino acids: CASRYGTGEETQYF. The genes are TRBV5-1 and TRBJ2-5; TCRdb's D gene call, TRBD1, goes unchecked for lack of DNA. The CDR3 has 14 residues. CDR1 and CDR2 (germline): SGHRS, YFSETQ.

The chain couples TRBV12-3 or TRBV12-4 to TRBJ1-1. This CDR3 has 18 residues. The CDR3 sequence: CASTGRGMASTRNTEAFF.

V is TRBV2 and J is TRBJ2-5; without DNA, the TCRdb call of TRBD1 cannot be checked. The CDR3 is made up of 14 amino acids. In germline, CDR1 is SNHLY, CDR2 FYNNEI. CDR3 loop: CASSWTGKGETQYF.

The chain joins TRBV28 to TRBJ2-7; as DNA is missing, the TRBD2 call by TCRdb cannot be tested. From germline, CDR1 is MDHEN and CDR2 SYDVKM. CDR3 length: 14 amino acids. CDR3 in amino acids: CASSPQRDPYEQYF. Filled out from reference TRBV28 and TRBJ2-7, the complete variable domain reads DVKVTQSSRYLVKRTGEKVFLECVQDMDHENMFWYRQDPGLGLRLIYFSYDVKMKEKGDIPEGYSVSREKKERFSLILESASTNQTSMYLCASSPQRDPYEQYFGPGTRLTVT.

V usage is TRBV19 and J usage is TRBJ2-7; TCRdb's D call of TRBD1 is untestable without DNA. Germline values: CDR1 LNHDA, CDR2 SQIVND (reference sequence). CDR3 length: 13 amino acids. CDR3 protein: CASSGRGTYEQYF.

V gene TRBV3-1 combines with J gene TRBJ2-3; the TCRdb call, TRBD2, lacks DNA for checking. The V gene's germline CDR1 is LGHDT and CDR2 YNNKEL (reference sequence). The CDR3 is made up of 16 amino acids. CDR3 amino acids: CASSQALAGGTDTQYF.

The CDR3 loop is CASSLRLPGQGREDTQYF. The chain has TRBV11-2 and TRBJ2-3; TCRdb's D call of TRBD1 is untestable without DNA. The CDR3 totals 18 residues. Germline CDR1 and CDR2: SGHAT and FQNNGV.

The V and J genes are TRBV7-9 and TRBJ1-4. This CDR3 has 11 amino acids. Per germline, CDR1 SEHNR and CDR2 FQNEAQ (reference sequence). The CDR3 reads CASSFSEKLFF.

The chain carries TRBV6-2 or TRBV6-3 and TRBJ2-1; lacking DNA, the TRBD2 call made by TCRdb goes unchecked. The CDR3 loop spans 15 amino acids. CDR1 is MNHEY and CDR2 is SVGEGT in the germline V gene. CDR3 residues: CASSYAGGSYNEQFF.

The chain links TRBV7-9 to TRBJ2-7. Per the germline V gene, CDR1 is SEHNR and CDR2 is FQNEAQ (reference sequence). The CDR3 is 12 residues long. CDR3: CASQLQNYEQYF.

The chain links TRBV5-1 to TRBJ1-1; no DNA is available, so the TRBD1 call from TCRdb remains unchecked. The CDR3 sequence is 16 residues long. The V gene's germline CDR1 is SGHRS and CDR2 YFSETQ. CDR3 residues: CASSLIPGSMNTEAFF.

This chain links TRBV5-4 with TRBJ1-2. Germline-derived CDR1 and CDR2 are SGHNT and YYREEE (reference sequence). This CDR3 has 13 amino acids. The CDR3 here is CASSTDVNYGYTF.

The V gene is TRBV29-1, the J gene TRBJ2-7; TCRdb's D call, TRBD2, is unchecked because there is no DNA. This CDR3 region has 14 residues. Germline lookup yields CDR1 SQVTM and CDR2 ANQGSEA. This CDR3 is CSLGGGLGAYEQYF.

The chain has TRBV7-3 and TRBJ2-2; TCRdb gives TRBD2 as the D gene, but with no DNA this cannot be confirmed. The length of the CDR3 is 18 residues. Germline V gene lookup returns CDR1 SGHTA and CDR2 FQGTGA. The CDR3 sequence: CASSLYPPLAGVTGELFF. Variable domain in full (rest from reference TRBV7-3 and TRBJ2-2): GAGVSQTPSNKVTEKGKYVELRCDPISGHTALYWYRQSLGQGPEFLIYFQGTGAADDSGLPNDRFFAVRPEGSVSTLKIQRTERGDSAVYLCASSLYPPLAGVTGELFFGEGSRLTVL.

The chain links TRBV6-1 to TRBJ2-7; TCRdb's D call of TRBD2 is untestable without DNA. The CDR3 contains 18 residues. Per the germline V gene, CDR1 is MNHNS and CDR2 is SASEGT. The CDR3 loop reads CASTTPKRLAGDSYEQYF.

The rearrangement links TRBV12-3 or TRBV12-4 to TRBJ1-5; TCRdb returns TRBD1, unconfirmable since there is no DNA. The CDR3 loop spans 14 amino acids. The CDR3 region is CASSTGTGVQPQHF.